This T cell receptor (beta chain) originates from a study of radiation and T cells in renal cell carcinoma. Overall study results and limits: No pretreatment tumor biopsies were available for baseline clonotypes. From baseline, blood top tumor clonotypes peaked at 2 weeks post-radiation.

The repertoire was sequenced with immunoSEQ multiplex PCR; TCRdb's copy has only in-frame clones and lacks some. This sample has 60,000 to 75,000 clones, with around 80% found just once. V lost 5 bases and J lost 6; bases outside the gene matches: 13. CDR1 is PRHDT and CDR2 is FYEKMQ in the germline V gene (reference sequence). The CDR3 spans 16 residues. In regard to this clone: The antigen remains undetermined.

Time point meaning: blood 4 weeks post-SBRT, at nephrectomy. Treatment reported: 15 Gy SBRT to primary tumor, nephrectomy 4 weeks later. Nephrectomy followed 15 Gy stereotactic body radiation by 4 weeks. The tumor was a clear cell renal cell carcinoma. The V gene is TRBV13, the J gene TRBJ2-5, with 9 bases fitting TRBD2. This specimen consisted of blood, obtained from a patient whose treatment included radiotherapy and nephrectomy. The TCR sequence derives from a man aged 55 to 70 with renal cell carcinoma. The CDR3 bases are TGTGCCAGCAGCCCCCGGGGGCGGGGGGGCCCACAGACCCAGTACTTC. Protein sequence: CASSPRGRGGPQTQYF.